What follows are 20 T cell receptor beta chains derived from one specimen sequenced in a study of molecular identifiers for immune sequencing clone quantification. One entry per CDR3 protein, called by TCRdb with MiXCR from the PCR reads. The profile shows about 39,000 distinct CDR3 sequences, approximately 17% of them singletons. Sequencing was performed on naive CD8+ T cells from blood, with Jurkat cell RNA spiked in. Subset of the sample: FACS-sorted CD8+CD4-CCR7+CD45RA+ naive T cells. The receptors here all came from a human donor in good health. Some libraries in this study had Jurkat cell RNA spiked in.

Many counts were recorded for this clonotype. The J gene is TRBJ1-5, the V gene TRBV4-3; 9 bases line up with TRBD1. CDR1 is LGHNA, CDR2 YSLEER, per germline. The V and J ends lost 4 bases and 5 bases, in that order; junction bases with no gene match: 6. The CDR3 runs 15 residues. The CDR3 here is CASSPGQGYDQPQHF. CDR3 DNA sequence: TGCGCCAGCAGCCCCGGACAGGGGTACGATCAGCCCCAGCATTTT.

In the case of this clonotype: This could be a read error, since a much larger clone is one nucleotide away. The chain has TRBV12-3 or TRBV12-4 and TRBJ1-4; the match to TRBD1 covers 8 bases. J lost 8 bases, V lost 8 bases, and 13 bases had no gene match. The CDR3 covers 15 residues. CDR3 sequence (DNA): TGTGCCAGCGGTAATACAGACAGGGGTTCGGAAAAACTGTTTTTT. It translates to CASGNTDRGSEKLFF.

As regards this clonotype: With a much larger clone just one base away, this may be a read error. The chain links TRBV11-2 to TRBJ2-1, with 10 bases matching TRBD2. Looked up from germline, CDR1 is SGHAT and CDR2 is FQNNGV. Trimming cost V 5 bases and J 3 bases; bases outside gene matches: 7. This CDR3 is built from 16 residues. CDR3 coding DNA: TGTGCCAGCAGCCACCCTTCTAGCGGGAGCTACAATGAGCAGTTCTTC. It is translated as CASSHPSSGSYNEQFF.

This clonotype showed up many times. CDR3 nucleotide sequence: TGCGCCAGCAGCCAAGAGTCCGGGAGATTCTATGGCTACACCTTC. Translating gives CASSQESGRFYGYTF. The chain combines TRBV4-1 with TRBJ1-2; unclear D gene. Germline V gene sequence: CDR1 MGHRA, CDR2 YSYEKL. Trimming removed 0 bases from V and 4 bases from J, with 12 bases in between. The CDR3 runs to 15 residues.

The V and J genes are TRBV19 and TRBJ2-1, with 7 positions matching TRBD2. This CDR3 contains 15 residues. V was clipped by 4 bases and J by 4 bases; unmatched bases: 7. From germline, CDR1 is LNHDA and CDR2 SQIVND (reference sequence). CDR3 sequence (DNA): TGTGCCAGTAGTACAACGGGAGGCCCATACAATGAGCAGTTCTTC. Its translation is CASSTTGGPYNEQFF.

This clonotype was picked up many times. The V and J genes are TRBV6-5 and TRBJ1-3, with D unresolved. V was shortened by 10 bases and J by 2 bases, with 21 bases between the two germline ends. Germline V gene lookup returns CDR1 MNHEY and CDR2 SVGAGI. The CDR3 contains 16 residues. The CDR3 sequence: CATAWVTPGPGNTIYF. The CDR3 DNA is TGTGCCACGGCGTGGGTGACACCTGGCCCTGGAAACACCATATATTTT.

This clonotype turned up a few times. The CDR3 is CASTSDEPGDYYEQYF. CDR3 DNA: TGCGCCAGCACCAGTGATGAACCAGGGGATTACTACGAGCAGTACTTC. The rearrangement uses TRBV10-2 and TRBJ2-7; D perhaps matches TRBD1 (6 bases). Germline assignment: CDR1 WSHSY and CDR2 SAAADI. Trimming stripped 7 bases from V and 3 bases from J, with 22 bases between. CDR3 length equals 16 residues.

CDR3 coding DNA: TGTGCCAGCAGTTACGGGGTTTCCGAGCAGTACTTC. It specifies CASSYGVSEQYF. The rearrangement links TRBV6-6 to TRBJ2-7, with D unclear. The CDR3 spans 12 residues. CDR1 and CDR2 from the germline V gene are MNHNY and SVGAGI (reference sequence). The V gene lost 2 bases and the J gene lost 6 bases, with 8 bases spanning the gap.

This clonotype was found many times. V is TRBV7-9 and J is TRBJ2-1; D possibly corresponds to TRBD1 (6 bases). Trimming took 8 bases from V and 9 from J, leaving 14 bases between them. CDR3 length: 12 amino acids. Per germline, CDR1 SEHNR and CDR2 FQNEAQ (reference sequence). CDR3 sequence (DNA): TGTGCCAGCGGCCCAACAGGGTTTGAGCAGTTCTTC. Residues: CASGPTGFEQFF.

The table lists this clonotype with a few counts. The chain employs TRBV13 and TRBJ2-2; 7 nucleotides match TRBD2. J lost 6 bases, V lost 0 bases, and 10 bases had no gene match. The CDR3 covers 17 residues. Germline values: CDR1 PRHDT, CDR2 FYEKMQ (reference sequence). The CDR3: CASSLGGRRNSAGELFF. In DNA, the CDR3 is TGTGCCAGCAGCTTAGGCGGGAGGAGGAATAGCGCCGGGGAGCTGTTTTTT. Combining the CDR3 with reference TRBV13 and TRBJ2-2 gives the whole variable domain AAGVIQSPRHLIKEKRETATLKCYPIPRHDTVYWYQQGPGQDPQFLISFYEKMQSDKGSIPDRFSAQQFSDYHSELNMSSLELGDSALYFCASSLGGRRNSAGELFFGEGSRLTVL.

Comment on this clonotype: A read error may explain this, as a much larger clone is one base away. V and J are TRBV6-2 or TRBV6-3 and TRBJ2-1; TRBD2 matches at 10 bases. The CDR3 is 16 amino acids. Germline CDR1 is MNHEY and CDR2 is SVGEGT. J was trimmed by 3 bases and V by 8 bases; bases with no gene match: 10. The CDR3 nucleotides read TGTGCCAGCGGTAACGCCGGGACTAGCGTCTACAATGAGCAGTTCTTC. Its protein is CASGNAGTSVYNEQFF.

Ten or more counts support this clonotype. The chain carries TRBV29-1 and TRBJ2-1, with D perhaps matching TRBD2 (5 bases). CDR1 is SQVTM and CDR2 is ANQGSEA in the germline V gene. V was trimmed by 6 bases and J by 1 base, leaving 10 bases between them. The CDR3 is made up of 13 amino acids. As DNA, the CDR3 is TGCAGCGTGACCGGCGGGTCCTACAATGAGCAGTTCTTC. The encoded protein is CSVTGGSYNEQFF.

The genes are TRBV25-1 and TRBJ1-2; possible D gene TRBD1, 6 bases. The CDR3 extends over 12 amino acids. Germline-derived CDR1 and CDR2 are MGHDK and SYGVNS. Trimming pared 5 bases from V and 4 bases from J, leaving 8 bases between. The CDR3 DNA follows: TGTGCCAGCAGTCAGGGGCCCTATGGCTACACCTTC. Amino acid sequence: CASSQGPYGYTF.

The sample holds many counts of this clonotype. The chain is built from TRBV7-9 and TRBJ2-7; 7 bases are a match to TRBD1. CDR1 and CDR2 (germline): SEHNR, FQNEAQ (reference sequence). Trimming removed 4 bases from V and 4 bases from J; junction bases left unmatched: 7. The CDR3 is 14 amino acids. The CDR3 is CASSSTTGLYEQYF. In DNA form, the CDR3 reads TGTGCCAGCAGCTCAACGACAGGGTTGTACGAGCAGTACTTC. The full variable domain, completed using reference TRBV7-9 and TRBJ2-7, is DTGVSQNPRHKITKRGQNVTFRCDPISEHNRLYWYRQTLGQGPEFLTYFQNEAQLEKSRLLSDRFSAERPKGSFSTLEIQRTEQGDSAMYLCASSSTTGLYEQYFGPGTRLTVT.

This clonotype was counted at least ten times. V gene TRBV2 combines with J gene TRBJ2-5; tentatively, D is TRBD2 (7 bases). There are 16 residues in the CDR3. V lost 10 bases to trimming and J lost 2 bases, with 23 bases between them. Germline CDR1 reads SNHLY; CDR2 reads FYNNEI. The CDR3 sequence is CATLGGDPTPQETQYF. The CDR3 DNA reads as TGTGCCACCTTAGGGGGGGACCCTACCCCTCAAGAGACCCAGTACTTC.

This clonotype showed up many times. This chain uses TRBV20-1 with TRBJ2-7, with D unresolved. V dropped 5 bases and J dropped 2 bases, with 10 bases sitting between them. Germline assignment: CDR1 DFQATT and CDR2 SNEGSKA (reference sequence). The CDR3 is made up of 12 amino acids. Here the CDR3 DNA reads TGCAGTGCTCAACAGATCGCCTACGAGCAGTACTTC. This sequence encodes CSAQQIAYEQYF.

This chain connects TRBV29-1 to TRBJ2-7; D call uncertain. Trimming removed 0 bases at V and 2 bases at J, with 11 bases between. This CDR3 comprises 14 residues. Germline V gives CDR1 SQVTM, CDR2 ANQGSEA. The CDR3 sequence: CSVEDLAEPYEQYF. For the CDR3, the DNA is TGCAGCGTTGAAGATCTGGCAGAGCCCTACGAGCAGTACTTC.

This clonotype was seen at least ten times. The V call is TRBV12-3 or TRBV12-4, the J call TRBJ2-5; perhaps TRBD1 as D (6 bases). The germline V and J ends were trimmed by 4 bases and 5 bases, with 11 bases remaining between them. CDR3 length: 13 amino acids. The CDR3 coding sequence is TGTGCCAGCAGTTCAGGGGTTGTTGAGACCCAGTACTTC. It codes for CASSSGVVETQYF.

The V gene is TRBV7-2, the J gene TRBJ2-3; 12 nucleotides line up with TRBD2. V was pared by 1 base and J by 1 base, with 9 bases of the junction left unmatched. The germline V gene encodes CDR1 SGHTA and CDR2 FQGNSA. The CDR3 sequence is 19 residues long. For the CDR3, the DNA is TGTGCCAGCAGCTTAGAAGGACTAGCGGGATCAGAAGGCACAGATACGCAGTATTTT. This sequence encodes CASSLEGLAGSEGTDTQYF.

The chain recombines TRBV12-5 with TRBJ2-2, with 12 bases that match TRBD2. This CDR3 is 17 amino acids long. Germline CDR1 is LGHNT and CDR2 is FRNRAP. Losses at the gene ends were 3 bases for V and 6 bases for J; bases not matched to a gene: 8. CDR3 DNA sequence: TGTGCTAGTGGTTTCGTGACTAGCGGGAGTAAAGCCGGGGAGCTGTTTTTT. It codes for CASGFVTSGSKAGELFF.